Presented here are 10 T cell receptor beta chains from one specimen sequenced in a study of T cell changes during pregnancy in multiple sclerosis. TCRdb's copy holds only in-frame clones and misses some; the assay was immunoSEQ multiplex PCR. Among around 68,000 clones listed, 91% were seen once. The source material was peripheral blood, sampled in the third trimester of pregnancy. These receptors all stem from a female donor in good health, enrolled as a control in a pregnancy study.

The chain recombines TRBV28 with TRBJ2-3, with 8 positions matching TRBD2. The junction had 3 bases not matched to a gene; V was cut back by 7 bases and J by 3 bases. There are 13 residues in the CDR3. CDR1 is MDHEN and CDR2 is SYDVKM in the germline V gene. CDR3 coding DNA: TGTGCCAGCAACCGCGGGAGGACAGATACGCAGTATTTT. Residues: CASNRGRTDTQYF.

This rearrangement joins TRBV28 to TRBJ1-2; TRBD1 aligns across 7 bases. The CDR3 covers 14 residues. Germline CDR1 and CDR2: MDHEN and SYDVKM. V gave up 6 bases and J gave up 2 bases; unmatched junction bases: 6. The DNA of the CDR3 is TGTGCCAGCAGGTCGGGACAGCTGAACTATGGCTACACCTTC. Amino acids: CASRSGQLNYGYTF.

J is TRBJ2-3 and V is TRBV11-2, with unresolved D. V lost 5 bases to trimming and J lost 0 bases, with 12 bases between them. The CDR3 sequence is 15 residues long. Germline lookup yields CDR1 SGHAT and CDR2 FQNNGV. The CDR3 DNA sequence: TGTGCCAGCAGCCCCCTGCTAAGAAGCACAGATACGCAGTATTTT. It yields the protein CASSPLLRSTDTQYF.

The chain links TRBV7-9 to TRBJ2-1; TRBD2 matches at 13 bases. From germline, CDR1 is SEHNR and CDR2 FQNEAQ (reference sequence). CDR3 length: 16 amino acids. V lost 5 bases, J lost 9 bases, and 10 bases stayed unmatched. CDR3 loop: CASSQGLAGRRGEQFF. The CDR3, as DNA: TGTGCCAGCAGCCAGGGACTAGCGGGAAGGAGGGGTGAGCAGTTCTTC.

The CDR3 nucleotides read TGTGCCAGCAGCCGGGACAGGGATAACTATGGCTACACCTTC. Translation gives CASSRDRDNYGYTF. The chain carries TRBV11-1 and TRBJ1-2, with 9 bases that match TRBD1. Germline trimming cut 5 bases from V and 1 base from J; bases unmatched to any gene: 2. This CDR3 contains 14 residues. Germline CDR1 reads SGHAT; CDR2 reads FQDESV (reference sequence). Full variable domain (rest looked up from reference TRBV11-1 and TRBJ1-2): EAEVAQSPRYKITEKSQAVAFWCDPISGHATLYWYRQILGQGPELLVQFQDESVVDDSQLPKDRFSAERLKGVDSTLKIQPAELGDSAMYLCASSRDRDNYGYTFGSGTRLTVV.

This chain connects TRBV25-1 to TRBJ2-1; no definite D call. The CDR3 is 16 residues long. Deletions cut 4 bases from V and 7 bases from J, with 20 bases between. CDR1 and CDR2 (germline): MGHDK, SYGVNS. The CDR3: CASSGFPGALVNEQFF. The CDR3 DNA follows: TGTGCCAGCAGTGGATTTCCCGGTGCCTTAGTAAATGAGCAGTTCTTC. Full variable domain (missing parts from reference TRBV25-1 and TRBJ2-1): EADIYQTPRYLVIGTGKKITLECSQTMGHDKMYWYQQDPGMELHLIHYSYGVNSTEKGDLSSESTVSRIRTEHFPLTLESARPSHTSQYLCASSGFPGALVNEQFFGPGTRLTVL.

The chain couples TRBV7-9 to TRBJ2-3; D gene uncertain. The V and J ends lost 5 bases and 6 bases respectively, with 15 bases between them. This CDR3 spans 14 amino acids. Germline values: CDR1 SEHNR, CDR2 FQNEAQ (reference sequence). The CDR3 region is CASSRLTPTDTQYF. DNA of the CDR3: TGTGCCAGCAGCCGACTGACCCCCACGGATACGCAGTATTTT.

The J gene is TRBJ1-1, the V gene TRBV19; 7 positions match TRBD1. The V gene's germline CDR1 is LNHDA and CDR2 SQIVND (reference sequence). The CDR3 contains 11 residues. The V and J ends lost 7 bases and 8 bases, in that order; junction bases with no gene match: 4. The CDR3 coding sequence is TGTGCCAGTACCACCAGGGGGGAAGCTTTCTTT. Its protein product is CASTTRGEAFF.

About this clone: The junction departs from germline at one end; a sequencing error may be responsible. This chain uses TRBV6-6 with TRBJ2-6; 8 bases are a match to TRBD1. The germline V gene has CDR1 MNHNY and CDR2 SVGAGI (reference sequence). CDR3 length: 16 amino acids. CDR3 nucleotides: TGTGCCAGCAGTTACTCGACTTCGACAGGGGTCAACGTCCTGACTTTC. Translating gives CASSYSTSTGVNVLTF.

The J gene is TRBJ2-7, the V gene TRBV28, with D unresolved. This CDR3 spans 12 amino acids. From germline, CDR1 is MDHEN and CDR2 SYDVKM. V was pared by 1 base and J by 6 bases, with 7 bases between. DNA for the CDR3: TGTGCCAGCAGTTTATACTCTGGCGAGCAGTACTTC. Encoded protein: CASSLYSGEQYF.